The subject of this entry is one TCR beta chain. Its antigen is not yet known. Qualities for individual bases were not recorded, and no much larger clone is one base off. The data belong to a study of blood T cell repertoires in COVID-19 (dated by TCRdb to between 2020 and 2021). Background for the entire study: Samples covering the acute and convalescent phases of COVID-19 were provided by collaborators in the United States, Italy and Spain. The material from the prospective study consisted of cDNA or gDNA derived from T cells, B-cell-depleted T cells, or PBMCs. The dataset comprised deeply sampled blood TCRbeta repertoires from subjects exposed to, actively infected with, or recovered from COVID-19. The repertoires were released in a freely available public database meant as a resource for research on the immune response to SARS-CoV-2. Samples came from the ongoing ImmuneRACE study (first 160 participants) plus 1,254 subjects from 6 global collaborators. Nearly every sample came with metadata listing a de-identified subject ID, COVID-19 status, age in years and sex. Where available, HLA class I and class II types were taken from metadata supplied by the sample provider and were not determined by assay-based typing.

TCRbeta CDR3 regions were amplified from genomic DNA by means of the immunoSEQ Assay, a bias-controlled multiplex PCR. The authors' pipeline ran thus. Within the assay, amplification of reference gene primers was used to estimate how many nucleated cells each sample contained. To quantify the absolute abundance of each unique TCRbeta CDR3 rearrangement, sequence reads were collapsed and filtered. For each sample, productive Simpson clonality was calculated as the square root of Simpson's diversity index over productive rearrangements. TCRdb obtained this table from immuneACCESS and retained in-frame rearrangements with V and J assigned. These tables miss some clones; where compared with another copy, unresolved V genes account for less than half of the shortfall, and the remainder is unexplained. V and J calls and clone size follow that table, whereas D and trimming were derived from the DNA. The sample table holds around 200,000 clones, of which about 88% were seen once. The ten most abundant clones make up 2.6% of the sample.

Trimmed from V: 1 base; trimmed from J: 4 bases; junction bases lacking a gene match: 6. Taken from the germline V gene, the CDR1 and CDR2 loops are SGHTA and FQGNSA. The CDR3 sequence holds 16 residues, the cysteine and phenylalanine included. Solely the CDR3 DNA is kept, with 48 bases framed from the first base. Broad study findings and their caveats: The amount of clinical and demographic metadata varied by source and participant and was provided uncurated.

Participants in the prospective study were aged roughly 18 to 100 years, lived in about two dozen United States geographic areas, and enrolled through a virtual design. To assign participants to cohorts, the prospective study relied on clinical history that participants themselves reported in a screening survey and a study questionnaire. Recovered participants in ImmuneRACE Cohort 3 were defined by two consecutive negative NP/OP PCR tests, clearance by a healthcare professional, or resolution of symptoms. Mobile phlebotomists in the prospective study collected whole blood, serum and a nasopharyngeal or oropharyngeal swab from every participant. Additional blood draws and questionnaires over a roughly two-month period could optionally be provided by prospective study participants. Before DNA extraction, blood samples from the prospective study were shipped at room temperature or frozen.

This clonotype was obtained from a woman aged 25 to 45 who had recovered from COVID-19. This chain is built from TRBV7-2 and TRBJ2-3, with TRBD2 identical over 9 junction bases. The specimen was PBMCs or T cells enriched from blood (not recorded which). In nucleotide form, the sequence is TGTGCCAGCAGCTTAGAGCGGCTAGCGGGGTCAGATACGCAGTATTTT. It encodes CASSLERLAGSDTQYF.